This entry concerns a single T cell receptor (beta chain). This sample stems from a study of cytomegalovirus exposure and HLA in healthy donors. V gave up 5 bases and J gave up 7 bases, with 20 bases separating them. Germline CDR1 reads SGHTA; CDR2 reads FQGNSA. The CDR3 has 16 residues. Primers: 60 Vbeta forward and 13 Jbeta reverse. Using immunoSEQ multiplex PCR, the repertoire was profiled, and TCRdb retains in-frame clones only, with some absent. This sample has roughly 190,000 clones, with 81% found just once. Sequencing was carried out using PBMCs. The J gene is TRBJ2-2, the V gene TRBV7-2; D is possibly TRBD2 (5 bases). The sequence was collected from a man between 45 and 60 years old in good health and CMV-seronegative. CDR3: CASSVGWSGGSGELFF. The CDR3 DNA reads as TGTGCCAGCAGCGTTGGGTGGAGCGGTGGGAGCGGGGAGCTGTTTTTT.